The text below deals with one T cell receptor (beta chain). The target antigen is unknown. This specimen belongs to a study of T cell responses to AZD1222 COVID-19 vaccine. Points from the study as a whole: Reports say nearly half of spike-specific TCRs go after unmutated variant regions.

Germline CDR1 is MNHEY and CDR2 is SVGAGI. The CDR3 consists of 15 residues. V was pared by 0 bases and J by 6 bases, with 13 bases between. Here immunoSEQ multiplex PCR was the method, and the copy in TCRdb shows in-frame clones only, minus some. The table lists more than 140,000 clones, around 89% of them singletons. This TCR was recovered from an adult in good health. This chain uses TRBV6-5 with TRBJ2-3; tentatively, D is TRBD1 (6 bases). The specimen was peripheral blood, collected on day 0 of MenACWY control vaccination. The DNA for the CDR3 is TGTGCCAGCAGTTACTCGAGTGGGGGCGAGGATACGCAGTATTTT. Translated: CASSYSSGGEDTQYF.